This is a list of T cell receptor beta chains from one sample in a study of shared clonotypes between healthy human individuals. This table comes from immunoSEQ multiplex PCR, and its TCRdb copy is limited to in-frame clones, with some not included. The table records around 510,000 clones, around 81% of them present only once. What was sequenced was PBMCs. These receptors came from a woman in her 40s in good health. Some clones in this sample may be carry-over from other donors' samples. CDR3s include the opening cysteine and the closing phenylalanine or tryptophan. The D gene is left open where the match is weak. Only part of the rows carry a size: once, few, many, or a class if the clone is expanded.

abundance,j_gene,d_gene,v_gene,CDR3aa,CDR3nt
.,TRBJ1-5,TRBD1,TRBV27,CASSQTGARQPQHF,TGTGCCAGCAGTCAGACAGGGGCCCGTCAGCCCCAGCATTTT
.,TRBJ1-5,TRBD1,TRBV19,CASTSGTVSNQPQHF,TGTGCCAGTACCTCCGGGACAGTTAGCAATCAGCCCCAGCATTTT
.,TRBJ2-5,.,TRBV2,CASSVRQGQETQYF,TGTGCCAGCAGTGTAAGGCAGGGACAAGAGACCCAGTACTTC
.,TRBJ2-7,.,TRBV4-3,CASSQTSQPYDEQYF,TGCGCCAGCAGCCAAACGTCTCAGCCCTATGACGAGCAGTACTTC
.,TRBJ2-2,.,TRBV27,CASSSAGPTFNTGELFF,TGTGCCAGCAGTTCGGCAGGCCCTACCTTTAACACCGGGGAGCTGTTTTTT
.,TRBJ2-7,TRBD2,TRBV6-1,CASGTSLGYEQYF,TGTGCCAGTGGGACTAGCTTGGGTTACGAGCAGTACTTC
.,TRBJ2-7,TRBD1,TRBV27,CASSLLGGDRGYEQYF,TGTGCCAGCAGTTTATTAGGAGGGGACAGGGGCTACGAGCAGTACTTC
once,TRBJ2-1,TRBD2,TRBV6-4,CASSIAGATYNEQFF,TGTGCCAGCAGTATAGCGGGAGCAACTTACAATGAGCAGTTCTTC
.,TRBJ1-4,.,TRBV5-1,CASSSGRAAEKLFF,TGCGCCAGCAGCTCCGGCAGGGCGGCTGAAAAACTGTTTTTT
.,TRBJ2-3,.,TRBV7-3,CASSFLHTDTQYF,TGTGCCAGCAGCTTCCTCCACACAGATACGCAGTATTTT
.,TRBJ2-2,.,TRBV7-7,CASSLGRNTGELFF,TGTGCCAGCAGCTTAGGCCGGAACACCGGGGAGCTGTTTTTT
.,TRBJ1-3,.,TRBV9,CASSVRDGSSGNTIYF,TGTGCCAGCAGCGTGAGGGACGGGAGCTCTGGAAACACCATATATTTT
.,TRBJ2-4,TRBD1,TRBV7-2,CASSLDPGGNIQYF,TGTGCCAGCAGCTTAGATCCAGGGGGAAACATTCAGTACTTC
.,TRBJ2-2,.,TRBV11-2,CASSLTRITGELFF,TGTGCCAGCAGTCTCACTAGGATCACCGGGGAGCTGTTTTTT
.,TRBJ2-4,.,TRBV30,CAWTRGGKNIQYF,TGTGCCTGGACCCGAGGGGGCAAAAACATTCAGTACTTC
many,TRBJ1-1,.,TRBV19,CASSIRAGGVNTEAFF,TGTGCCAGTAGTATAAGGGCCGGGGGGGTGAACACTGAAGCTTTCTTT
.,TRBJ2-1,TRBD2,TRBV18,CASSPAGTSGREQFF,TGTGCCAGCTCACCCGCCGGGACTAGCGGGCGTGAGCAGTTCTTC
.,TRBJ1-5,.,TRBV5-1,CASSLDGYSNQPQHF,TGCGCCAGCAGCTTGGATGGGTATAGCAATCAGCCCCAGCATTTT
.,TRBJ1-1,.,TRBV10-3,CAISRDPNTEAFF,TGTGCCATCAGCCGGGATCCGAACACTGAAGCTTTCTTT
.,TRBJ2-7,TRBD2,TRBV11-3,CASSSGGTSAAYEQYF,TGTGCCAGCAGCTCAGGAGGGACTAGCGCTGCTTACGAGCAGTACTTC
.,TRBJ1-2,TRBD1,TRBV5-4,CASSSDRGRLYGYTF,TGTGCCAGCAGTTCCGACAGGGGGCGCCTCTATGGCTACACCTTC
many,TRBJ2-5,TRBD2,TRBV10-3,CAISGLLAGQETQYF,TGTGCCATCAGTGGCCTCCTAGCGGGACAAGAGACCCAGTACTTC
.,TRBJ1-3,.,TRBV5-1,CASSLAGQWMGNTIYF,TGCGCCAGCAGCTTGGCCGGACAGTGGATGGGAAACACCATATATTTT
few,TRBJ2-7,TRBD2,TRBV7-3,CASSSLAGEEQYF,TGTGCCAGCAGCTCCCTAGCGGGAGAGGAGCAGTACTTC
.,TRBJ1-1,TRBD1,TRBV29-1,CSVSGGAGTEAFF,TGCAGCGTTTCAGGGGGCGCGGGCACTGAAGCTTTCTTT
.,TRBJ1-2,TRBD1,TRBV5-8,CASSFIARQGDGYTF,TGTGCCAGCAGCTTCATCGCCAGACAGGGGGATGGCTACACCTTC
.,TRBJ1-1,TRBD1,TRBV28,CASSPTGVGDTEAFF,TGTGCCAGCAGTCCGACAGGGGTCGGGGACACTGAAGCTTTCTTT
.,TRBJ2-7,TRBD1,TRBV27,CASSGGQGYEQYF,TGTGCCAGCAGTGGGGGACAGGGGTACGAGCAGTACTTC
few,TRBJ2-7,TRBD1,TRBV7-8,CASSSRQGTGEQYF,TGTGCCAGCAGCTCCCGACAGGGAACTGGCGAGCAGTACTTC
.,TRBJ1-5,TRBD1,TRBV5-1,CASSEGQGDQPQHF,TGCGCCAGCAGCGAGGGACAGGGAGATCAGCCCCAGCATTTT
.,TRBJ1-4,TRBD1,TRBV27,CASRENRDRPLFF,TGTGCCAGCAGAGAAAACCGGGACAGGCCACTGTTTTTT
few,TRBJ2-3,TRBD2,TRBV4-2,CASSQASGRGTDTQYF,TGTGCCAGCAGCCAAGCTAGCGGTCGCGGCACAGATACGCAGTATTTT
.,TRBJ1-2,.,TRBV28,CASSLLASHYGYTF,TGTGCCAGCAGTTTATTAGCAAGTCACTATGGCTACACCTTC
.,TRBJ1-3,.,TRBV18,CASSPRSLLGNTIYF,TGTGCCAGCTCACCACGGTCGCTTCTTGGGAACACCATATATTTT
.,TRBJ1-1,.,TRBV21-1,CASSKWENTEAFF,TGTGCCAGCAGCAAATGGGAGAACACTGAAGCTTTCTTT
few,TRBJ2-1,.,TRBV28,CASSPRGSGVLGEQFF,TGTGCCAGCAGTCCACGAGGTAGTGGTGTGTTGGGAGAGCAGTTCTTC
.,TRBJ1-2,TRBD1,TRBV19,CASSPDRANYGYTF,TGTGCCAGTAGTCCGGACAGGGCTAACTATGGCTACACCTTC
.,TRBJ1-2,.,TRBV18,CASSPQGQYYGYTF,TGTGCCAGCTCACCCCAAGGACAGTACTATGGCTACACCTTC
once,TRBJ1-1,.,TRBV5-6,CASNTNRASGVNTEAFF,TGTGCCAGCAATACAAATAGGGCCTCGGGAGTGAACACTGAAGCTTTCTTT
once,TRBJ2-5,TRBD2,TRBV7-9,CASSMGIAGEETQYF,TGTGCCAGCAGCATGGGGATAGCGGGAGAAGAGACCCAGTACTTC
.,TRBJ2-1,TRBD2,TRBV6-5,CASSYSNSGVNEQFF,TGTGCCAGCAGTTACTCGAACAGCGGGGTCAATGAGCAGTTCTTC
many,TRBJ2-5,.,TRBV13,CASSSRDFKETQYF,TGTGCCAGCAGCTCAAGGGACTTCAAAGAGACCCAGTACTTC
few,TRBJ2-7,TRBD1,TRBV29-1,CSAEDRGRSEQYF,TGCAGCGCCGAGGACAGGGGGCGCTCCGAGCAGTACTTC
.,TRBJ1-2,.,TRBV27,CASRGAYGYTF,TGTGCCAGCAGGGGAGCCTATGGCTACACCTTC
.,TRBJ2-7,.,TRBV13,CASSYLWLAPSYEQYF,TGTGCCAGCAGCTACCTCTGGCTAGCGCCTTCCTACGAGCAGTACTTC
.,TRBJ2-7,.,TRBV28,CAIRRNSYEQYF,TGTGCCATTCGCAGGAACTCCTACGAGCAGTACTTC
.,TRBJ2-2,TRBD2,TRBV11-2,CASGTSVNTGELFF,TGTGCCAGCGGGACTAGCGTGAACACCGGGGAGCTGTTTTTT
few,TRBJ2-1,TRBD2,TRBV5-1,CASSWGLADGEQFF,TGCGCCAGCAGCTGGGGACTAGCGGATGGGGAGCAGTTCTTC
few,TRBJ2-1,TRBD2,TRBV4-2,CASSHGSGSAVNEQFF,TGTGCCAGCAGCCATGGTAGCGGGAGCGCGGTCAATGAGCAGTTCTTC
.,TRBJ1-2,.,TRBV28,CASSRRGYTF,TGTGCCAGCAGTCGACGTGGCTACACCTTC
few,TRBJ1-4,TRBD1,TRBV11-2,CASSLRTGFRNEKLFF,TGTGCCAGCAGCCTCCGGACAGGGTTTCGTAATGAAAAACTGTTTTTT
.,TRBJ1-5,.,TRBV2,CASSERTVNQPQHF,TGTGCCAGCAGTGAAAGGACAGTTAATCAGCCCCAGCATTTT
.,TRBJ1-3,TRBD1,TRBV5-4,CASSVGRGPGNTIYF,TGTGCCAGCAGCGTTGGCAGGGGGCCCGGAAACACCATATATTTT
.,TRBJ2-3,.,TRBV5-1,CASSSALGGVGDTQYF,TGCGCCAGCAGCTCCGCCCTAGGGGGTGTGGGAGATACGCAGTATTTT